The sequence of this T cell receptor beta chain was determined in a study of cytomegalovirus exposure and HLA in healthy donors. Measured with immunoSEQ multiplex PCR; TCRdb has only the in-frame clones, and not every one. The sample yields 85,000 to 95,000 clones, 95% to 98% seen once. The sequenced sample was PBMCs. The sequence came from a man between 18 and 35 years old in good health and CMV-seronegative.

The CDR3 spells CATSSGGVGISSTDTQYF. The CDR3 nucleotides read TGTGCCACCAGCAGTGGGGGGGTGGGAATCTCTAGCACAGATACGCAGTATTTT. The rearrangement joins TRBV15 to TRBJ2-3; 7 nucleotides line up with TRBD2. After removal of 3 bases from V and 0 bases from J, the junction contained 12 bases not matched to a gene. CDR1 and CDR2 (germline): LNHNV, YYDKDF (reference sequence). CDR3 size: 18 residues. The full variable domain, in which reference TRBV15 and TRBJ2-3 provide the parts outside the CDR3, is DAMVIQNPRYQVTQFGKPVTLSCSQTLNHNVMYWYQQKSSQAPKLLFHYYDKDFNNEADTPDNFQSRRPNTSFCFLDIRSPGLGDTAMYLCATSSGGVGISSTDTQYFGPGTRLTVL.